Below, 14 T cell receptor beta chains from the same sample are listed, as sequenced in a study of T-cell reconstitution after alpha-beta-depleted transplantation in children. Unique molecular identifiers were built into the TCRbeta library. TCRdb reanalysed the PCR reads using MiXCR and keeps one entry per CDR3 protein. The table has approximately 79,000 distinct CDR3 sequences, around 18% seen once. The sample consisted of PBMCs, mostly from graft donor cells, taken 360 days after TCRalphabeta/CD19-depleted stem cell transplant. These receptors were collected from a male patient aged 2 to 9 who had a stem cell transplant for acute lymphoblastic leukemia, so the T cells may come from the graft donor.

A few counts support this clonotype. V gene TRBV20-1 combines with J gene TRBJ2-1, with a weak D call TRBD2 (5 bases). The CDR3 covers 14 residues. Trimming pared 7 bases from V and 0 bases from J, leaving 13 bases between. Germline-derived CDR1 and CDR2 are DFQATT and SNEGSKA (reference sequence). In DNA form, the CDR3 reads TGCAGTGGTCGGGCAGCGGCCTCCTACAATGAGCAGTTCTTC. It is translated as CSGRAAASYNEQFF.

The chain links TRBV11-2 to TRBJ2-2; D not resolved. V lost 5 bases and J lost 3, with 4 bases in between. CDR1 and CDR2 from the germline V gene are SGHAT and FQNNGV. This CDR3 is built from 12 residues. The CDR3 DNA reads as TGTGCCAGCAGCCCGTACACCGGGGAGCTGTTTTTT. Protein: CASSPYTGELFF.

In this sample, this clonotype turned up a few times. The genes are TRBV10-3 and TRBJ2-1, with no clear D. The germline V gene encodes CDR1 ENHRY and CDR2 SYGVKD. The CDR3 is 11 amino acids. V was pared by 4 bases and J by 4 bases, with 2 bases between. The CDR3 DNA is TGTGCCATCAGTGGGTACAATGAGCAGTTCTTC. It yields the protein CAISGYNEQFF.

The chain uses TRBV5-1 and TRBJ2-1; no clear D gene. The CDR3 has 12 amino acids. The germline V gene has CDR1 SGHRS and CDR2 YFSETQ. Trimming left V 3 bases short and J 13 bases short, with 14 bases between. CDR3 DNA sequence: TGCGCCAGCAGCTCACGATCCCCTGAACAGTTCTTC. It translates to CASSSRSPEQFF.

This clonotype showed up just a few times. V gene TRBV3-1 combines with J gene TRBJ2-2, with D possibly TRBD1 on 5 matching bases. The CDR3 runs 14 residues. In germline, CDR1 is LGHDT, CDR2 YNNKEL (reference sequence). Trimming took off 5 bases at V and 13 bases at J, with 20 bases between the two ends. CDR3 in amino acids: CASSKTGIPTGLFF. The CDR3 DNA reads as TGTGCCAGCAGCAAAACAGGCATTCCGACCGGGCTGTTTTTT. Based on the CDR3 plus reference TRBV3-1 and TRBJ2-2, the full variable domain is DTAVSQTPKYLVTQMGNDKSIKCEQNLGHDTMYWYKQDSKKFLKIMFSYNNKELIINETVPNRFSPKSPDKAHLNLHINSLELGDSAVYFCASSKTGIPTGLFFGEGSRLTVL.

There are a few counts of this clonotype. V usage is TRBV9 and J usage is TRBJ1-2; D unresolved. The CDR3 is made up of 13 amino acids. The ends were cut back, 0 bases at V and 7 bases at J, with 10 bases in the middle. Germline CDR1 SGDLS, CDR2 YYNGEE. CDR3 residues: CASSVGGIGGYTF. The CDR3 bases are TGTGCCAGCAGCGTAGGAGGGATTGGTGGCTACACCTTC.

The CDR3 region is CASSLLTPTGELFF. For the CDR3, the DNA is TGCGCCAGCAGCTTGTTAACGCCGACCGGGGAGCTGTTTTTT. The chain joins TRBV5-1 to TRBJ2-2, with D unclear. CDR1 and CDR2 from the germline V gene are SGHRS and YFSETQ. V lost 1 base and J lost 5, with 9 bases in between. CDR3 size: 14 residues.

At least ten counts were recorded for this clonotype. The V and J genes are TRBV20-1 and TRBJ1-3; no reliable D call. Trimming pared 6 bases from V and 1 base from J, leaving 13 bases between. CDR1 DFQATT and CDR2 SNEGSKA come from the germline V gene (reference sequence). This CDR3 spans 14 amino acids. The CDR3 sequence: CSANVRSSGNTIYF. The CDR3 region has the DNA TGCAGTGCAAACGTGAGGTCTTCTGGAAACACCATATATTTT.

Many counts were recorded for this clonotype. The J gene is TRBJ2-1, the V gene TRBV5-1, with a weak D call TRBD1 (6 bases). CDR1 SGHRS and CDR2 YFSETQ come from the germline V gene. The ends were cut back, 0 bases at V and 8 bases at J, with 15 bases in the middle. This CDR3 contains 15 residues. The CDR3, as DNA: TGCGCCAGCAGCTTGGGTCTGGCAGGGGACCATGAGCAGTTCTTC. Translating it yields CASSLGLAGDHEQFF.

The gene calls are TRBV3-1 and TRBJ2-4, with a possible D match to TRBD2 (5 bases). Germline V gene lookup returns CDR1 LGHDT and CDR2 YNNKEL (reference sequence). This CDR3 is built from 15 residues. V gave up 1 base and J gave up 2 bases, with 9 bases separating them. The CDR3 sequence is CASSQGEWTKNIQYF. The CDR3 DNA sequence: TGTGCCAGCAGCCAAGGGGAGTGGACCAAAAACATTCAGTACTTC.

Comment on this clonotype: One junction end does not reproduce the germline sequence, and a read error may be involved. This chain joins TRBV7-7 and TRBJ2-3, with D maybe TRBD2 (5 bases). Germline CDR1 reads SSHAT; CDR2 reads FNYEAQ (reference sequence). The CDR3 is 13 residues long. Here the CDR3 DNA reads TGTGCTAGCAGCTTGGAGGCGGCAGATACGCAGTATTTT. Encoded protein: CASSLEAADTQYF.

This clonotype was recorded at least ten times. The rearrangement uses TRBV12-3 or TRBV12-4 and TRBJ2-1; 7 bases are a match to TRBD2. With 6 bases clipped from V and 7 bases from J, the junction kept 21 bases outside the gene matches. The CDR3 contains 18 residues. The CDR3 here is CASSPPSLLAIGINEQFF. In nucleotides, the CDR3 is TGTGCCAGCAGCCCCCCCTCTTTACTAGCGATCGGGATAAATGAGCAGTTCTTC.

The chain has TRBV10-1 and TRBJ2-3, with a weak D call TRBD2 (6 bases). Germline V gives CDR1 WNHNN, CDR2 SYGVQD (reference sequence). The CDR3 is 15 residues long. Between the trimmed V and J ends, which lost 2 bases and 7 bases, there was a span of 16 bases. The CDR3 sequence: CASSETTGAVNTQYF. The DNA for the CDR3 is TGCGCCAGCAGTGAGACAACGGGAGCGGTAAATACGCAGTATTTT.

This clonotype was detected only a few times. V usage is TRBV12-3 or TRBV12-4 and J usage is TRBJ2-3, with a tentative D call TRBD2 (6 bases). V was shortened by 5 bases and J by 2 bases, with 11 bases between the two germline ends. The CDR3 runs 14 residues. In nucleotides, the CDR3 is TGTGCCAGCAGTCCGGGACTTATCACAGATACGCAGTATTTT. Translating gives CASSPGLITDTQYF.